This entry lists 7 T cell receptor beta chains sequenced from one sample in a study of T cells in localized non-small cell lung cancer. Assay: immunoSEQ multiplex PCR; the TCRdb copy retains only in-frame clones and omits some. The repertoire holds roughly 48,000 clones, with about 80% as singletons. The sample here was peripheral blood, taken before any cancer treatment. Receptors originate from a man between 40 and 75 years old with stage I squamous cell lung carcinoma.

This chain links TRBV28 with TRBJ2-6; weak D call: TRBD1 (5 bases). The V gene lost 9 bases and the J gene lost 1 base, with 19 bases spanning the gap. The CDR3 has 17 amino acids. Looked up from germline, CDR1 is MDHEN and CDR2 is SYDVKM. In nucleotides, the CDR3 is TGTGCCAGTATACCCCGGTCAGGGCGGTCTGGGGCCAACGTCCTGACTTTC. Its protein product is CASIPRSGRSGANVLTF.

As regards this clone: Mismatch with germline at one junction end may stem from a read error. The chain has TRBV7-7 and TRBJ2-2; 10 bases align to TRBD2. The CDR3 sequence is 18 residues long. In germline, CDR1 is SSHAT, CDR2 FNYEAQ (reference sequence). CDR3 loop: CASSPTASGGPIGGELFF. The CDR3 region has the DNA TGTGCTAGCAGCCCCACGGCTAGCGGGGGCCCGATTGGGGGGGAGCTGTTTTTT.

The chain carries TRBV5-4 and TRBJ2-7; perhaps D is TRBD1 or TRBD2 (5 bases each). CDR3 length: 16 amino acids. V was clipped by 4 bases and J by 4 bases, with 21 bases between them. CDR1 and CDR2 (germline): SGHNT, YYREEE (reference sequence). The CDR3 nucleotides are TGTGCCAGCAGCGGGGGTACTGACAGTGGCGGGTACGAGCAGTACTTC. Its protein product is CASSGGTDSGGYEQYF.

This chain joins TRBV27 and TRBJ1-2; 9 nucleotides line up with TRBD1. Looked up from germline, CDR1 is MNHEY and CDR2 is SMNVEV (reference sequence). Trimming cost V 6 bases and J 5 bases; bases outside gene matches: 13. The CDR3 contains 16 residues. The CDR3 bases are TGTGCCAGCAGAACCCGGGACAGGGCCTTAAAGTATGGCTACACCTTC. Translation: CASRTRDRALKYGYTF.

CDR3 protein: CASSYSGGPQAFF. The CDR3 coding sequence is TGTGCCAGCAGTTACTCTGGGGGTCCCCAAGCTTTCTTT. This chain joins TRBV6-5 and TRBJ1-1; D is possibly TRBD1 (5 bases). CDR1 is MNHEY, CDR2 SVGAGI, per germline. The CDR3 is made up of 13 amino acids. V was clipped by 0 bases and J by 9 bases, with 11 bases between them.

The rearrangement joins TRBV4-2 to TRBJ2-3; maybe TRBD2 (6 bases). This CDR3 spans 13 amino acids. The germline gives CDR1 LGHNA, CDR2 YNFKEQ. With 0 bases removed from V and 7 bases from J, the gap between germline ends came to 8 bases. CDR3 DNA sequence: TGTGCCAGCAGCCAAGAACGGGGGTATACGCAGTATTTT. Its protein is CASSQERGYTQYF.

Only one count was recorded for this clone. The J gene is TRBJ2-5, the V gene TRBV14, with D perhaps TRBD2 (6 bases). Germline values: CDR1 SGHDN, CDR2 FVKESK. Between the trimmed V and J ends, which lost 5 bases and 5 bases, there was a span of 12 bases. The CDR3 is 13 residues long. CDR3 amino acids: CASSSTSWETQYF. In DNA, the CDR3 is TGTGCCAGCAGCTCGACTAGTTGGGAGACCCAGTACTTC.